This TCR beta chain was identified in a study of T cells in tuberculosis. Study-wide points: The TCR-beta difference was not significant; alpha differences partly reflected length.

On this clone: Its antigen is unknown.

Germline CDR1 is SGHRS and CDR2 is YFSETQ. V shed 4 bases, J shed 0 bases, and the junction held 10 bases outside the gene matches. CDR3 length equals 18 residues. Only in-frame clones appear in the TCRdb table, and some are missing; sequencing was by immunoSEQ multiplex PCR. The table lists roughly 29,000 clones, 93% of them singletons, with around 4.7% in the top ten. The receptor was isolated from a donor between 10 and 35 years old with latent tuberculosis or without tuberculosis infection. The rearrangement uses TRBV5-1 and TRBJ2-1, with TRBD2 matching 10 bases. The sequencing input was PBMCs. The CDR3 region has the DNA TGCGCCAGCAGCAAGGACCCGCCTAGCGGGAGCTCCTACAATGAGCAGTTCTTC. Amino acids: CASSKDPPSGSSYNEQFF.